The entry that follows covers one TCR beta chain sequence. Its recognized antigen is unknown. Qualities for individual bases were not recorded, and no much larger clone is one base off. The data were taken from a study of T cell repertoires and HLA-DP antigens (dated by TCRdb to the late 2010s). With respect to the entire study: Using HeLa cells transduced to present allogeneic HLA-DP, the study set up an in vitro model of CD4+ T cell alloreactivity. The average DNA input was around 220 ng for sorted CD137+CD4+ samples versus roughly 1,200 ng for pre-culture CD4+ samples. The three donors were two male and one female, with ages ranging from the 18-to-29 to the 60-to-69 age band. One alloantigen differed from self by one peptide-binding groove amino acid, whereas the other differed by ten, modelling structurally similar versus dissimilar alloantigens.

The immunoSEQ multiplex PCR, with forward primers for 54 TRBV segments and reverse primers for 13 TRBJ segments, was used to amplify TCRB CDR3 regions. For pre-culture CD4+ samples, sequencing was done at deep resolution with a target of 200,000 to 250,000 T cell genomes. Amplicons were sequenced on an Illumina HiSeq System, producing 87 bp reads covering the CDR3. Per the original workflow: PCR and sequencing errors in the reads were corrected, and alignment to IMGT reference sequences was used to define CDR3 regions. Synthetic template pools were used to estimate counts of templates and unique rearrangements. Clonality was computed by subtracting Pielou's evenness from 1. Richness was estimated with the Daley-Smith estimator. Morisita's index was used to measure repertoire overlap. A clone counted as low-abundance if it appeared in cultured samples but went undetected in the pre-culture repertoire of the same donor. Here the immuneACCESS table is served through TCRdb, limited to in-frame sequences with V and J called. Missing clones are a known gap in these copies; in checked studies unresolved V genes cover under half, and the rest lacks a known reason. That table furnishes V, J and clone size, whereas the DNA furnished D and trimming. The sample includes around 110,000 clones, with roughly 92% observed a single time. The top ten clones comprise 0.27% of the sample.

The investigation overall reported the following: Limitations included only a few donors, a non-physiological HeLa antigen-presenting system, and the use of total CD4+ responder cells. Sorted CD137+ cells showed similar clonality against both alloantigens (around 0.38), much higher than the clonality of pre-culture samples (roughly 0.04). Average cumulative frequency of clones undetected before culture was approximately 35% against one allele and 50.6% against the other. Separate analysis of naive and memory CD4+ repertoires was not performed.

Magnetic bead negative selection was used to isolate untouched CD4+ T cells from Ficoll-separated PBMC, with purity averaging about 98%. Untouched CD4+ T cells were isolated with magnetic beads from Ficoll-separated PBMC, and a purity of roughly 98% was reached with negligible CD8+ contamination. Peripheral blood mononuclear cells were supplied by the buffy coats of a few healthy blood donors, who served as the study donors. All three donors were CMV seronegative. The DNeasy Blood & Tissue Kit was used for extraction of genomic DNA. TCRB sequencing was performed on genomic DNA from sorted CD137+CD4+ cells and pre-culture CD4+ baseline samples from each subject. The CDR3, from cysteine to phenylalanine, totals 15 residues. Only the CDR3 DNA stays, 45 bases, in frame from base 1. The germline V gene gives CDR1 as MNHEY and CDR2 as SVGAGI.

The TCR originated in a woman aged 18 to 35 in good health and CMV-seronegative. Recombination connected TRBV6-5 to TRBJ2-2, with the D gene too uncertain to name. Sequenced sample: CD4+ T cells from PBMCs. The encoded CDR3 is CVRLANTRNTGELFF. The nucleotides are TGTGTCCGACTCGCCAACACCCGGAACACCGGGGAGCTGTTTTTT.